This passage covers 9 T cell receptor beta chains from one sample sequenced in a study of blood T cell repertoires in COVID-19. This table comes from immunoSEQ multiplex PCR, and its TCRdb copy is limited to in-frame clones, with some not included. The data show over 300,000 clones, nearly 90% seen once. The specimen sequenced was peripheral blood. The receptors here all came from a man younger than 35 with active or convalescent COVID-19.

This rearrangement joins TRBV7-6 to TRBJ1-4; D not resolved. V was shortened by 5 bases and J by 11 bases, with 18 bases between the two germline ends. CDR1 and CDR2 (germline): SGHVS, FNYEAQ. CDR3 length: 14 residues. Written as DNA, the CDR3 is TGTGCCAGCAGCATACTGGGTCCGTCCGGGAAACTGTTTTTT. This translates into CASSILGPSGKLFF. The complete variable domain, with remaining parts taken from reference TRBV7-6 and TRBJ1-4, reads GAGVSQSPRYKVTKRGQDVALRCDPISGHVSLYWYRQALGQGPEFLTYFNYEAQQDKSGLPNDRFSAERPEGSISTLTIQRTEQRDSAMYRCASSILGPSGKLFFGSGTQLSVL.

The chain's CDR3 is CASSRLSGTANTEAFF. The CDR3 bases are TGCGCCAGCAGCCGCCTATCCGGGACAGCGAACACTGAAGCTTTCTTT. The rearrangement links TRBV4-3 to TRBJ1-1, with TRBD1 identical over 7 bases. Germline CDR1 and CDR2: LGHNA and YSLEER. V was pared by 4 bases and J by 1 base, with 9 bases of the junction left unmatched. The CDR3 sequence is 16 residues long.

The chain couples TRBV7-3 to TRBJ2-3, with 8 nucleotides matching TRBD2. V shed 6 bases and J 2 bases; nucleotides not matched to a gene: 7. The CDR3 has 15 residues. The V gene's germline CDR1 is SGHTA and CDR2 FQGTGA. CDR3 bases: TGTGCCAGCAGTTACGGGGGGGCCCCCACAGATACGCAGTATTTT. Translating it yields CASSYGGAPTDTQYF.

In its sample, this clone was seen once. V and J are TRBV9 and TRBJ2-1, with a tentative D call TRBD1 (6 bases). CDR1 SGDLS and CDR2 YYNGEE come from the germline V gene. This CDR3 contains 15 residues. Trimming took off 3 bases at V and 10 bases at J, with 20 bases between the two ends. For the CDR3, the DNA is TGTGCCAGCAGCGACTCGACAGGCCCCGCTGGCGAGCAGTTCTTC. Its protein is CASSDSTGPAGEQFF. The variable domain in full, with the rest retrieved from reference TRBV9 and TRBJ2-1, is DSGVTQTPKHLITATGQRVTLRCSPRSGDLSVYWYQQSLDQGLQFLIQYYNGEERAKGNILERFSAQQFPDLHSELNLSSLELGDSALYFCASSDSTGPAGEQFFGPGTRLTVL.

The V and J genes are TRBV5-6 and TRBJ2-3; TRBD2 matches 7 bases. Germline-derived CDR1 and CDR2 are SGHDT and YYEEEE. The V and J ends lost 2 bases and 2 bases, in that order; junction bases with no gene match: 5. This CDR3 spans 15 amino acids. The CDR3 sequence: CASSLGAGNTDTQYF. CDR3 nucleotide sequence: TGTGCCAGCAGCTTAGGAGCGGGGAACACAGATACGCAGTATTTT.

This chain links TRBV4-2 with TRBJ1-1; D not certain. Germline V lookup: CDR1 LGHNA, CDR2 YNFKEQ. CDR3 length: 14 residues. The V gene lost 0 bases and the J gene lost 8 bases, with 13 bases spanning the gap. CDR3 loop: CASSQDGRGLEAFF. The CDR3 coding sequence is TGTGCCAGCAGCCAAGATGGACGGGGATTAGAAGCTTTCTTT.

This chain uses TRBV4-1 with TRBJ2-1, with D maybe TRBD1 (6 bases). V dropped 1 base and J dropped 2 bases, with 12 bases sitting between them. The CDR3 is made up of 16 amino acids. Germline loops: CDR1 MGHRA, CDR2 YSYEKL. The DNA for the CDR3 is TGCGCCAGCAGCCAAGCAGGGGCGCTTCCCTACAATGAGCAGTTCTTC. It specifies CASSQAGALPYNEQFF.

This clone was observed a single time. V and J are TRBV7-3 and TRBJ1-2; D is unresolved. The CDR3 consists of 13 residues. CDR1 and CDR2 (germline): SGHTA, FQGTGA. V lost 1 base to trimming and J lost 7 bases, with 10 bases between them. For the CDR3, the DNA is TGTGCCAGCAGCTTAAGTTTAGTCGGTGGCTACACCTTC. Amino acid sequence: CASSLSLVGGYTF.

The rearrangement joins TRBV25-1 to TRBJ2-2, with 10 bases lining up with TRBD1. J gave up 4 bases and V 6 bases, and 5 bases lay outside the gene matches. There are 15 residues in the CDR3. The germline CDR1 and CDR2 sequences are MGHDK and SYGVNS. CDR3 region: CASSGTGAGTGELFF. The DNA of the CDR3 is TGTGCCAGCAGCGGGACAGGGGCAGGCACCGGGGAGCTGTTTTTT.